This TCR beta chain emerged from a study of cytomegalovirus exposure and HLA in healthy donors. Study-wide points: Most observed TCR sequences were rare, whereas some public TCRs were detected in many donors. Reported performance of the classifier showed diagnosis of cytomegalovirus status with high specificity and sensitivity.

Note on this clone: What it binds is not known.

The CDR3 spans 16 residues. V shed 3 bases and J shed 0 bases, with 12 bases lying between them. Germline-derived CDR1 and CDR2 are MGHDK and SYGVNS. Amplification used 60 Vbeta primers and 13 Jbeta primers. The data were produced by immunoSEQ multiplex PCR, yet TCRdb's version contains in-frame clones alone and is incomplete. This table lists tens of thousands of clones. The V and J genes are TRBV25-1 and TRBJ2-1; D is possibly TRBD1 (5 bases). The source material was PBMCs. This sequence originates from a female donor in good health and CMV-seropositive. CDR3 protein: CASSELGLSSYNEQFF. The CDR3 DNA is TGTGCCAGCAGTGAGCTGGGGCTGAGCTCCTACAATGAGCAGTTCTTC.